The rows below give T cell receptor beta chains drawn from one sample of a study of cytomegalovirus exposure and HLA in healthy donors. Assay used: immunoSEQ multiplex PCR; TCRdb lists only in-frame clones, some missing. The sample holds tens of thousands of clones; approximately 90% are singletons and the top ten take 1.7%. Sequenced sample: PBMCs. The receptor set was obtained from a woman under 30 in good health and CMV-seronegative. Each CDR3 is given with its conserved first and last residue. Fields, in order: V gene, D gene, J gene, clone size, CDR3 protein, CDR3 DNA. The D gene is left open where the match is weak. Clone size is not always given. Where it is, it says once, few, many or a class for expanded clones.

TRBV21-1,NA,TRBJ2-7,NA,CASSKVSGKIFYEQYF,TGTGCCAGCAGCAAAGTCTCGGGAAAGATCTTCTACGAGCAGTACTTC
TRBV7-2,TRBD1,TRBJ1-1,NA,CASSSLRGQAFANTEAFF,TGTGCCAGCAGCTCCCTGAGGGGACAGGCGTTCGCGAACACTGAAGCTTTCTTT
TRBV5-4,TRBD2,TRBJ2-3,NA,CASSLGLAGMGSTDTQYF,TGTGCCAGCAGCTTGGGACTAGCGGGGATGGGTAGCACAGATACGCAGTATTTT
TRBV28,TRBD1,TRBJ1-2,NA,CASTPAGDRGQVDGYTF,TGTGCCAGCACCCCAGCGGGTGACAGGGGACAAGTCGATGGCTACACCTTC
TRBV5-1,TRBD1,TRBJ1-1,NA,CASRQQGGTEAFF,TGCGCCAGCAGGCAACAGGGGGGAACTGAAGCTTTCTTT
TRBV6-6,NA,TRBJ2-5,NA,CASSWTNQETQYF,TGTGCCAGCAGCTGGACTAACCAAGAGACCCAGTACTTC
TRBV20-1,NA,TRBJ1-1,NA,CSASWNTEAFF,TGCAGTGCTTCGTGGAACACTGAAGCTTTCTTT
TRBV4-3,TRBD2,TRBJ2-1,NA,CASSQDLGLAGEIYNEQFF,TGCGCCAGCAGCCAAGACTTGGGACTAGCGGGGGAGATCTACAATGAGCAGTTCTTC
TRBV10-3,TRBD1,TRBJ2-7,once,CAIGATGENEQYF,TGTGCCATCGGCGCGACAGGGGAAAATGAGCAGTACTTC
TRBV6-6,NA,TRBJ2-1,few,CASSTSSYNEQFF,TGTGCCAGCAGCACCAGCTCCTACAATGAGCAGTTCTTC
TRBV4-1,TRBD1,TRBJ1-1,NA,CASNPRGGSEAFF,TGCGCCAGCAATCCTAGAGGGGGCTCTGAAGCTTTCTTT
TRBV27,NA,TRBJ2-7,NA,CASSFGQNYEQYF,TGTGCCAGCAGTTTCGGACAGAATTACGAGCAGTACTTC
TRBV30,TRBD1,TRBJ2-7,NA,CAWRAWTGIIYEQYF,TGTGCCTGGAGAGCCTGGACAGGCATCATCTACGAGCAGTACTTC
TRBV29-1,NA,TRBJ2-5,few,CSVEFRAQETQYF,TGCAGCGTTGAATTCAGGGCTCAAGAGACCCAGTACTTC
TRBV4-2,TRBD1,TRBJ1-5,medium-sized,CASSQDGTGHQPQHF,TGTGCCAGCAGCCAAGATGGGACAGGGCATCAGCCCCAGCATTTT
TRBV5-6,TRBD1,TRBJ1-2,NA,CASSHRDSHYGYTF,TGTGCCAGCAGCCACCGGGACAGCCACTATGGCTACACCTTC
TRBV2,NA,TRBJ2-2,NA,CASRSLAGELFF,TGTGCCAGCAGGAGCTTAGCCGGGGAGCTGTTTTTT
TRBV2,NA,TRBJ2-3,NA,CASSVVRSITDTQYF,TGTGCCAGCAGTGTTGTACGGTCGATCACAGATACGCAGTATTTT
TRBV6-6,NA,TRBJ1-4,NA,CASSYDRLNEKLFF,TGTGCCAGCAGTTACGATAGATTAAATGAAAAACTGTTTTTT
TRBV5-1,TRBD1,TRBJ1-5,NA,CASSLAGDSYQPQHF,TGCGCCAGCAGCTTGGCGGGGGACAGCTATCAGCCCCAGCATTTT
TRBV27,NA,TRBJ1-2,NA,CASSLGQFYGYTF,TGTGCCAGCAGTTTAGGACAGTTCTATGGCTACACCTTC
TRBV9,NA,TRBJ2-3,NA,CASSGGGGTDTQYF,TGTGCCAGCAGCGGGGGCGGTGGCACAGATACGCAGTATTTT
TRBV7-9,NA,TRBJ2-3,NA,CASSLMRALITDTQYF,TGTGCCAGCAGCTTAATGCGGGCCCTGATAACAGATACGCAGTATTTT
TRBV9,TRBD2,TRBJ2-1,NA,CASSVGPSGGTYNEQFF,TGTGCCAGCAGCGTAGGTCCTAGCGGGGGAACCTACAATGAGCAGTTCTTC
TRBV5-1,NA,TRBJ2-7,NA,CASSSDSRYEQYF,TGCGCCAGCAGCTCGGACAGCCGCTACGAGCAGTACTTC
TRBV6-1,NA,TRBJ1-6,NA,CASSESEGTGPLHF,TGTGCCAGCAGTGAAAGCGAGGGCACGGGACCCCTCCACTTT
TRBV6-1,TRBD1,TRBJ1-5,NA,CASSEWKGAGNQPQHF,TGTGCCAGCAGTGAATGGAAGGGGGCGGGCAATCAGCCCCAGCATTTT
TRBV6-1,NA,TRBJ1-6,NA,CASSDRTYSPLHF,TGTGCCAGCAGTGATCGGACTTATTCACCCCTCCACTTT
TRBV25-1,NA,TRBJ2-5,NA,CASSESRRVETQYF,TGTGCCAGCAGTGAAAGTCGCAGGGTAGAGACCCAGTACTTC
TRBV7-2,TRBD2,TRBJ2-5,NA,CASSLVGTSAETQYF,TGTGCCAGCAGCTTAGTCGGGACTAGTGCGGAGACCCAGTACTTC
TRBV27,TRBD2,TRBJ2-7,NA,CASSLSSGGAYEQYF,TGTGCCAGCAGTTTATCTAGCGGGGGGGCCTACGAGCAGTACTTC
TRBV28,NA,TRBJ2-2,NA,CASSLWGAGGELFF,TGTGCCAGCAGTTTATGGGGTGCGGGCGGGGAGCTGTTTTTT
TRBV27,NA,TRBJ1-5,NA,CASSQHQGGQQPQHF,TGTGCCAGCAGTCAACACCAGGGCGGTCAACAGCCCCAGCATTTT
TRBV7-8,NA,TRBJ1-2,NA,CASSLEPGSLTF,TGTGCCAGCAGCTTAGAGCCGGGATCCCTTACCTTC
TRBV27,NA,TRBJ2-1,NA,CASTNLPRNEQFF,TGTGCCAGCACAAATCTACCGCGTAATGAGCAGTTCTTC
TRBV28,TRBD1,TRBJ1-4,NA,CASSLPTGVGEKLFF,TGTGCCAGCAGTTTACCGACAGGGGTGGGCGAAAAACTGTTTTTT
TRBV5-6,NA,TRBJ2-5,NA,CASSLGPGKGTQYF,TGTGCCAGCAGCTTGGGACCGGGGAAGGGGACCCAGTACTTC
TRBV7-7,NA,TRBJ2-5,once,CASSLDGGNQETQYF,TGTGCTAGCAGCTTAGATGGAGGCAACCAAGAGACCCAGTACTTC
TRBV28,TRBD2,TRBJ2-3,NA,CASRSSGTSTQYF,TGTGCCAGCAGAAGTAGCGGGACTAGTACGCAGTATTTT
TRBV19,TRBD1,TRBJ1-6,NA,CASSLSGTVSPLHF,TGTGCCAGTAGTCTTTCTGGGACAGTTTCACCCCTCCACTTT
TRBV7-3,NA,TRBJ1-1,NA,CASKLVGANTEAFF,TGTGCCAGCAAGTTGGTTGGAGCGAACACTGAAGCTTTCTTT
TRBV9,NA,TRBJ2-1,NA,CASSVGGSSVLNEQFF,TGTGCCAGCAGCGTAGGGGGTAGTAGCGTCCTCAATGAGCAGTTCTTC
TRBV2,NA,TRBJ1-5,NA,CASSEKSLIGSRPQHF,TGTGCCAGCAGTGAAAAATCCCTCATTGGTTCGCGGCCCCAGCATTTT
TRBV27,NA,TRBJ2-1,NA,CASSFMAENNEQFF,TGTGCCAGCAGTTTTATGGCGGAAAACAATGAGCAGTTCTTC
TRBV9,TRBD2,TRBJ2-1,NA,CASSVASLAGEQFF,TGTGCCAGCAGCGTAGCCTCCCTAGCGGGAGAACAGTTCTTC
TRBV18,NA,TRBJ2-7,NA,CASSPSAGSAYEQYF,TGTGCCAGCTCACCATCCGCCGGGTCCGCCTACGAGCAGTACTTC
TRBV19,TRBD2,TRBJ2-5,NA,CASSLTHRTSGKETQYF,TGTGCCAGTAGCCTTACCCATCGGACTAGCGGGAAGGAGACCCAGTACTTC
TRBV27,TRBD1,TRBJ1-1,NA,CASSLGQGLMGTEAFF,TGTGCCAGCAGTTTGGGACAGGGGCTGATGGGGACTGAAGCTTTCTTT
TRBV4-3,NA,TRBJ1-5,NA,CASSQGDSNQPQHF,TGCGCCAGCAGCCAAGGCGATAGCAATCAGCCCCAGCATTTT
TRBV5-6,TRBD1,TRBJ2-7,NA,CASSATGYEQYF,TGTGCCAGCAGCGCGACAGGGTACGAGCAGTACTTC
TRBV5-1,TRBD2,TRBJ2-3,NA,CASSLWPSGGRADTQYF,TGCGCCAGCAGCTTGTGGCCTAGCGGGGGGAGGGCAGATACGCAGTATTTT
TRBV6-5,NA,TRBJ2-5,NA,CASSRKLRETQYF,TGTGCCAGCAGTCGGAAGCTGAGGGAGACCCAGTACTTC
TRBV15,NA,TRBJ2-7,NA,CATSRASNYEQYF,TGTGCCACCAGCAGAGCGTCTAACTACGAGCAGTACTTC
TRBV5-8,NA,TRBJ1-6,NA,CASSFRQGGSPLHF,TGTGCCAGCAGCTTTAGGCAGGGAGGCTCACCCCTCCACTTT
TRBV5-1,TRBD2,TRBJ2-1,once,CASSFGLAEYNEQFF,TGCGCCAGCAGCTTCGGACTAGCGGAGTACAATGAGCAGTTCTTC